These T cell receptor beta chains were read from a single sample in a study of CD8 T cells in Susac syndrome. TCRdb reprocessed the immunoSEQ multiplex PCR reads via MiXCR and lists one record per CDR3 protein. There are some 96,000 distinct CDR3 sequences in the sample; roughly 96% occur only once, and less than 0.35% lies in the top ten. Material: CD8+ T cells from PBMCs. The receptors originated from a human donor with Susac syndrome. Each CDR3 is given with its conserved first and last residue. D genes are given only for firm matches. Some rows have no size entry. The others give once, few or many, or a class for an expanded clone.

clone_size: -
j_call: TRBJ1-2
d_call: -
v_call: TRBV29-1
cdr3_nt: TGCAGCGCTCGGGCCGTCACTAACTATGGCTACACCTTC
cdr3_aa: CSARAVTNYGYTF

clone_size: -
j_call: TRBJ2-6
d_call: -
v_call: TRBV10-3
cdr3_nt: TGTGCCATCAGTGAAACAGCCTCTGGGGCCAACGTCCTGACTTTC
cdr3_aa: CAISETASGANVLTF

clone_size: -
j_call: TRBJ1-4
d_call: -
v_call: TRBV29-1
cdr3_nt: TGCAGCGTTGGTTTCTCGCGGCCCGAGTTTTTT
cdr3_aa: CSVGFSRPEFF

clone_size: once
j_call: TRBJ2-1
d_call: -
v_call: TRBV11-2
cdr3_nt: TGTGCCAGCAGCCAGTGGACAGACCTCAATGAGCAGTTCTTC
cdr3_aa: CASSQWTDLNEQFF

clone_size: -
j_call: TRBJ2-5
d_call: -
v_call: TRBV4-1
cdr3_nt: TGCGCCAGCAGCCACCGCGAATTTCGGTCGGAAGAAGAGACCCAGTACTTC
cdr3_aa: CASSHREFRSEEETQYF

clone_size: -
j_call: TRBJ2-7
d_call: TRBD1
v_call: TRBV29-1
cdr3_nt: TGCAGCGTGGACAGGGGGACTGACGAGCAGTACTTC
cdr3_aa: CSVDRGTDEQYF

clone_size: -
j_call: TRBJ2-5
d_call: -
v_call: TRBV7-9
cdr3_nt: TGTGCCAGCAGCCCCCGTGTTAGCGGTGTACAAGAGACCCAGTACTTC
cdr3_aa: CASSPRVSGVQETQYF

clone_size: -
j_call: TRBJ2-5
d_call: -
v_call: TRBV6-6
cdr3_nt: TGTGCCAGCAGTTACGGGGCGTCGACAGCCCTAGAGACCCAGTACTTC
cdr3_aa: CASSYGASTALETQYF

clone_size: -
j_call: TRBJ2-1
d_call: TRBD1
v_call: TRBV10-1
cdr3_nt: TGCGCCAGCAGTCCCGGGACAGCCAATGAGCAGTTCTTC
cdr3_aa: CASSPGTANEQFF

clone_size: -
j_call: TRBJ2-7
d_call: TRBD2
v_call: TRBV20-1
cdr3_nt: TGCAGTGCTAGCCCAATGACTAGCGGTAAATACGAGCAGTACTTC
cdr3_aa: CSASPMTSGKYEQYF

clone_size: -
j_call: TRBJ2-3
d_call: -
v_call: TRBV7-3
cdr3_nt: TGTGCCAGCAGCTCGCCGGGACTCCTCACAGATACGCAGTATTTT
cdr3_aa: CASSSPGLLTDTQYF

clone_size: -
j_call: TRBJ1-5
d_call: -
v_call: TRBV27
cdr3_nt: TGTGCCAGCGGACGGTTCGATCAGCCCCAGCATTTT
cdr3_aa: CASGRFDQPQHF

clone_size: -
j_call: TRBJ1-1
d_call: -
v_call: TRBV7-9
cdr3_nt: TGTGCCAGCAGCCCGGCGGTGGGGCCCCATGAAGCTTTCTTT
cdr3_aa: CASSPAVGPHEAFF

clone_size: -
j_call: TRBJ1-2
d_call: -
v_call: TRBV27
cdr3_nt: TGTGCCAGCAGCTTTACGGAAGGGGGGGCTTATGGCTACACCTTC
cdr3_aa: CASSFTEGGAYGYTF

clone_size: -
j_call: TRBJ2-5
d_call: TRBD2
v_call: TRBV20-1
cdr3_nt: TGCAGTGCTAGAGTTCGGGCTAGCGGCAATCAAGAGACCCAGTACTTC
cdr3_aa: CSARVRASGNQETQYF

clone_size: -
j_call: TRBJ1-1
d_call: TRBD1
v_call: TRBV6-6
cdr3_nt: TGTGCCAGCAGCAGCCGGGACAGGAGGATAGGTGAAGCTTTCTTT
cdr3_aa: CASSSRDRRIGEAFF

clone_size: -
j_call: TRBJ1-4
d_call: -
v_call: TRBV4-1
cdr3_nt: TGCGCCAGCAGCCAAAGGCCAGCCGCAACTAATGAAAAACTGTTTTTT
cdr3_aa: CASSQRPAATNEKLFF

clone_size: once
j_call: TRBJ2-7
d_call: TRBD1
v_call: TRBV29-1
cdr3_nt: TGCAGCGCCAGGACCGGGACAGGGAACGAGCAGTACTTC
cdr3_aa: CSARTGTGNEQYF

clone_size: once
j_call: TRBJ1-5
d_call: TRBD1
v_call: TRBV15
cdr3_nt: TGTGCCACCAGCAGAGATCAGGGGTCAGCCGGGACAGTCAATCAGCCCCAGCATTTT
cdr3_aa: CATSRDQGSAGTVNQPQHF

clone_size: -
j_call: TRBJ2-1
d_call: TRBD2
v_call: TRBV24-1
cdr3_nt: TGTGCCACCAGTGATCTTAGCGGGGAGCTGTTCTTC
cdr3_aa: CATSDLSGELFF

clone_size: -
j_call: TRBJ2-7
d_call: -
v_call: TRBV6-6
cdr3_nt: TGTGCCAGCAGTTACCGAGAGCGAGACGAGCAGTACTTC
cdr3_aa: CASSYRERDEQYF

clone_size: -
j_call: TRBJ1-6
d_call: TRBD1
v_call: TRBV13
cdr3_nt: TGTGCCAGTGGACAGGGGGCGACCTATAATTCACCCCTCCACTTT
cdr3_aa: CASGQGATYNSPLHF

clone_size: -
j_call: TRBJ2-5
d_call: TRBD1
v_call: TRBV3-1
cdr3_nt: TGTGCCAGCAGCCAAGATGGGGGACAGAGGACCCAGTACTTC
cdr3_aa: CASSQDGGQRTQYF

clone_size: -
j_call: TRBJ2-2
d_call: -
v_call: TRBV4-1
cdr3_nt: TGCGCCAGCAGCCAAGGCTGGGCGGCCGGGGAGCTGTTTTTT
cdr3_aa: CASSQGWAAGELFF

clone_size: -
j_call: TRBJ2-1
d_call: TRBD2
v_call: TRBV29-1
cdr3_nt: TGCAGCGTACGACTAGCTACTTCCAATGAGCAGTTCTTC
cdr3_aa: CSVRLATSNEQFF

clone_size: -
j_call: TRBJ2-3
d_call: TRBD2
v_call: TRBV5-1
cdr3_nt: TGCGCCAGCAGCTTAGCGGGGGTGAGCACAGATACGCAGTATTTT
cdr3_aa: CASSLAGVSTDTQYF

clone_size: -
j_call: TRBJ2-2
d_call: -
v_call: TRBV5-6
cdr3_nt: TGTGCCAGCAGCTCCAATATGGGCACCGGGGAGCTGTTTTTT
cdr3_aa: CASSSNMGTGELFF

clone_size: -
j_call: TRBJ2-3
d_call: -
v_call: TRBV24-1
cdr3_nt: TGTGCCACCAGCGACGGAGAGGGCACAGATACGCAGTATTTT
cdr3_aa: CATSDGEGTDTQYF

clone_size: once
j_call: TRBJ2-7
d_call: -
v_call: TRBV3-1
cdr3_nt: TGTGCCAGCAGCCAAGGGTGGGGGAGCTCCTACGAGCAGTACTTC
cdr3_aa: CASSQGWGSSYEQYF

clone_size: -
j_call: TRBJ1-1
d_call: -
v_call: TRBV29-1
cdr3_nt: TGCAGCGTTGAGTCCAGGTTTAATGTAGAAGCTTTCTTT
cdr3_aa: CSVESRFNVEAFF

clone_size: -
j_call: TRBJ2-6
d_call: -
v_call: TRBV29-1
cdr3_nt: TGCAGCGTCCAAACTGGGGCCAACGTCCTGACTTTC
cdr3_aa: CSVQTGANVLTF

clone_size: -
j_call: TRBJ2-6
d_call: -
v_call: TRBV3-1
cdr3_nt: TGTGCCAGCAGCCAAGGGGTGGGTGGGGCCAACGTCCTGACTTTC
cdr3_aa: CASSQGVGGANVLTF

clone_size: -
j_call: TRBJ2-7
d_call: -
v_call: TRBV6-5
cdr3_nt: TGTGCCAGCAGCCATTCGACAGTGACCTACGAGCAGTACTTC
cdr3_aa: CASSHSTVTYEQYF

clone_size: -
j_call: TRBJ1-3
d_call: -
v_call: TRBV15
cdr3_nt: TGTGCCACCAGCAGAGATTTGGGGAGGGCTGGAAACACCATATATTTT
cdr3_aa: CATSRDLGRAGNTIYF

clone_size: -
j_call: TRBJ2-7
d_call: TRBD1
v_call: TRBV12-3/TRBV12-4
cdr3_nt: TGTGCCAGCACCTTCCAGGGGGCAGGGTCCGAGCAGTACTTC
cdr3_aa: CASTFQGAGSEQYF

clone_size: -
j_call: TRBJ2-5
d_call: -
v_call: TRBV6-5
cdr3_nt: TGTGCCGTCACTAGCATTGGAGAGACCCAGTACTTC
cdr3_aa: CAVTSIGETQYF

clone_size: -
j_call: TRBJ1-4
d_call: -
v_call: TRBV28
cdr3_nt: TGTGCCAGCAGATTCTCGCCCTCTAGAAATGAAAAACTGTTTTTT
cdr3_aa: CASRFSPSRNEKLFF

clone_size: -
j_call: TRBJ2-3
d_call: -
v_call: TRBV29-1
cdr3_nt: TGCAGCGTTGGGCCGGGGACAGATACGCAGTATTTT
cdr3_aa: CSVGPGTDTQYF

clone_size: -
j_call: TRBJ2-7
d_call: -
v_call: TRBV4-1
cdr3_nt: TGCGCCAGCAGCCAAGATCTATTGATCTACGAGCAGTACTTC
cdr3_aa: CASSQDLLIYEQYF

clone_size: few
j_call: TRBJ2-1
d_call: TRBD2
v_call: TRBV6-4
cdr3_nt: TGTGCCAGCAGTGGGGAGGGCGGGTCCTACAATGAGCAGTTCTTC
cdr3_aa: CASSGEGGSYNEQFF

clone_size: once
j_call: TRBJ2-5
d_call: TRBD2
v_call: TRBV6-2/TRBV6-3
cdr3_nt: TGTGCCAGCTCATCGGTGGCGGCGGGAGGGAGGGAGACCCAGTACTTC
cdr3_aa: CASSSVAAGGRETQYF

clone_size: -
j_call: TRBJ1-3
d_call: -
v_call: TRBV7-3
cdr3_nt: TGTGCCAGCAGCTTAATCCCGGACGAGGGAAACACCATATATTTT
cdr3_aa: CASSLIPDEGNTIYF

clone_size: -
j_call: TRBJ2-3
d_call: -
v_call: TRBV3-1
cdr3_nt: TGTGCCAGCAGCCAAGGGTTGGGAGGAACAGATACGCAGTATTTT
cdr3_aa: CASSQGLGGTDTQYF

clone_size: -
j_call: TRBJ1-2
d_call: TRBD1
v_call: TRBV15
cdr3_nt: TGTGCCACCAGCAGAGCAGGACAGGAACAGGATGGCTACACCTTC
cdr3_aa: CATSRAGQEQDGYTF

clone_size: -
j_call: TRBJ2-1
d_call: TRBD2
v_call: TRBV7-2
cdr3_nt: TGTGCCAGCAGCTCCGGGAGGAATGAGCAGTTCTTC
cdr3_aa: CASSSGRNEQFF

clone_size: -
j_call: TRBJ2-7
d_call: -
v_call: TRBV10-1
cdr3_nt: TGCGCCAGCAGTGAGTCTTGGGGCTACGAGCAGTACTTC
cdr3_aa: CASSESWGYEQYF

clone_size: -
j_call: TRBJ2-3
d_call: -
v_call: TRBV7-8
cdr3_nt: TGTGCCAGCAGCTCGGGCCGCGTGGGAGATACGCAGTATTTT
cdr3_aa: CASSSGRVGDTQYF

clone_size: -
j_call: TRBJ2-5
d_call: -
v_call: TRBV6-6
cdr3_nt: TGTGCCAGCAGTTACCCCGGCCCGGGACCCCTCCACTTC
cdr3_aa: CASSYPGPGPLHF

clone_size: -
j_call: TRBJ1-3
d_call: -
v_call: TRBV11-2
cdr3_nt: TGTGCCAGCAGACTATACCGGGGAAACACCATATATTTT
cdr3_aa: CASRLYRGNTIYF

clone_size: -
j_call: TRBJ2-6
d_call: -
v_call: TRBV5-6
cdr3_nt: TGTGCCAGCAGCTTGTTTTCTGGGGCCAACGTCCTGACTTTC
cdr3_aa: CASSLFSGANVLTF

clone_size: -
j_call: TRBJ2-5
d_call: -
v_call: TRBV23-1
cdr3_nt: TGCGCCAGCAGCCAAGATTTCCGGGACAACCAGGATCAAGAGACCCAGTACTTC
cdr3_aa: CASSQDFRDNQDQETQYF

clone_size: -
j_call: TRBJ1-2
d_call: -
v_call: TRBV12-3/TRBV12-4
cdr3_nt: TGTGCCAGCGTATCTTGGACCCCGGAGGACTATGGCTACACCTTC
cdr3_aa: CASVSWTPEDYGYTF

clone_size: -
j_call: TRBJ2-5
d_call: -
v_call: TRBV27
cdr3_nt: TGTGCCAGCAGTTTATCGATTCGGGAGACCCAGTACTTC
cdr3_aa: CASSLSIRETQYF

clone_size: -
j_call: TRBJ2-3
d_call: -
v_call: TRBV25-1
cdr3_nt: TGTGCCAGCAGTGAACCAGATACGCAGTATTTT
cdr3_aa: CASSEPDTQYF

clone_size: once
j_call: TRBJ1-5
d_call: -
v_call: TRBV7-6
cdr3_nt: TGTGCCAGCAGCAATGGAGTTAATCAGCCCCAGCATTTT
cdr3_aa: CASSNGVNQPQHF

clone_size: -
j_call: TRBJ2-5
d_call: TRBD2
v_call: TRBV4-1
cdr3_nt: TGCGCCAGCAGCCGGACTAGCGGGGGGGGAGAGACCCAGTACTTC
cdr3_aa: CASSRTSGGGETQYF

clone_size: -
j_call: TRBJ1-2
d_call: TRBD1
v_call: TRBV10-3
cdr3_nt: TGTGCCATCAGTGACACAGGGGACTATGGCTACACCTTC
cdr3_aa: CAISDTGDYGYTF

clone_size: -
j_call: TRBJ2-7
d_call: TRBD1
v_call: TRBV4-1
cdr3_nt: TGCGCCAGCAGCTTCCGGGACAGGGATCGGGACGAGCAGTACTTC
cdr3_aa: CASSFRDRDRDEQYF

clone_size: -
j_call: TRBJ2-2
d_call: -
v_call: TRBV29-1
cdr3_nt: TGCAGCGTTGGGGTTGAGTCCGGGGAGCTGTTTTTT
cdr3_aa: CSVGVESGELFF

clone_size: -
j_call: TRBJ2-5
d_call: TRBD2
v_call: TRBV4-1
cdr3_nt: TGCGCCAGCAGCCAGGCCCTAGCGGGGGTAGGAGAGACCCAGTACTTC
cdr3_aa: CASSQALAGVGETQYF